Listed here are 9 T cell receptor beta chains from one sample, sequenced in a study of T cell responses to AZD1222 COVID-19 vaccine. The table came from immunoSEQ multiplex PCR; TCRdb's copy has only in-frame clones and leaves some out. The sample shows around 79,000 clones, roughly 87% of them seen only once. The sample was peripheral blood, taken on day 0 of AZD1222 vaccination. These receptors all come from an adult in good health.

This chain connects TRBV6-5 to TRBJ2-7; a weak D match, TRBD2 (6 bases). CDR1 MNHEY and CDR2 SVGAGI come from the germline V gene. CDR3 size: 15 residues. V shed 5 bases and J shed 7 bases, with 21 bases lying between them. The CDR3: CASSIQSGLTGEQYF. CDR3 coding DNA: TGTGCCAGCAGTATCCAATCGGGACTTACGGGAGAGCAGTACTTC.

This chain joins TRBV19 and TRBJ2-7; D is unclear. Trimming removed 3 bases at V and 3 bases at J, with 9 bases between. Germline V gene sequence: CDR1 LNHDA, CDR2 SQIVND (reference sequence). The CDR3 has 13 amino acids. The CDR3: CASSIDGFYEQYF. The CDR3 DNA sequence: TGTGCCAGTAGTATTGACGGATTCTACGAGCAGTACTTC.

The table lists this clone with many counts. This chain joins TRBV6-5 and TRBJ1-3, with D uncertain. Between the trimmed V and J ends, which lost 2 bases and 0 bases, there was a span of 11 bases. Germline V gene sequence: CDR1 MNHEY, CDR2 SVGAGI. This CDR3 has 16 residues. The CDR3 region has the DNA TGTGCCAGCAGTTACGGTCGAGAATCCTCTGGAAACACCATATATTTT. This translates into CASSYGRESSGNTIYF.

This chain connects TRBV27 to TRBJ1-2, with D maybe TRBD1 (6 bases). V lost 6 bases and J lost 2, with 10 bases in between. The CDR3 is 13 residues long. Germline V gives CDR1 MNHEY, CDR2 SMNVEV (reference sequence). CDR3 sequence: CASSYRANYGYTF. In nucleotides, the CDR3 is TGTGCCAGCAGCTACAGGGCCAACTATGGCTACACCTTC.

This clone was observed a single time. The CDR3 nucleotides read TGTGCCAGCAGCCCAGAAGACAGGGGGGACCAAGAGACCCAGTACTTC. Translated, it gives CASSPEDRGDQETQYF. The chain links TRBV14 to TRBJ2-5, with TRBD1 matching 9 bases. Germline values: CDR1 SGHDN, CDR2 FVKESK. V lost 4 bases to trimming and J lost 0 bases; unmatched junction nucleotides: 6. There are 16 residues in the CDR3.

The rearrangement joins TRBV12-3 or TRBV12-4 to TRBJ1-4; D call uncertain. The CDR3 runs 13 residues. Trimming shortened V by 5 bases and J by 2 bases, and 6 bases separated the two germline ends. CDR3 DNA sequence: TGTGCCAGCAGTGGGTATACTAATGAAAAACTGTTTTTT. Protein sequence: CASSGYTNEKLFF.

The genes are TRBV5-8 and TRBJ1-5; D is ambiguous. The CDR3 is made up of 14 amino acids. Trimming stripped 2 bases from V and 0 bases from J, with 6 bases between. Germline V lookup: CDR1 SGHTS, CDR2 YDEGEE. In DNA, the CDR3 is TGTGCCAGCAGCTTTACATTTAGCAATCAGCCCCAGCATTTT. Its translation: CASSFTFSNQPQHF. The whole variable domain, remainder taken from reference TRBV5-8 and TRBJ1-5, is EAGVTQSPTHLIKTRGQQATLRCSPISGHTSVYWYQQALGLGLQFLLWYDEGEERNRGNFPPRFSGRQFPNYSSELNVNALELEDSALYLCASSFTFSNQPQHFGDGTRLSIL.

The rearrangement joins TRBV18 to TRBJ1-6, with 8 bases identical to TRBD1. Looked up from germline, CDR1 is KGHSH and CDR2 is LQKENI. CDR3 length: 17 amino acids. With V trimmed by 5 bases and J by 9 bases, 15 bases remained unmatched. The CDR3 protein is CASSIRVGQEESSPLHF. CDR3 DNA sequence: TGTGCCAGCTCAATACGGGTGGGACAGGAGGAAAGTTCACCCCTCCACTTT.

V gene TRBV6-5 combines with J gene TRBJ2-5; D is perhaps TRBD1 or TRBD2 (5 bases each). The CDR3 sequence is 15 residues long. The germline V and J ends were trimmed by 0 bases and 4 bases, with 12 bases remaining between them. In germline, CDR1 is MNHEY, CDR2 SVGAGI. CDR3 DNA: TGTGCCAGCAGTTACTCCAGGGACGCGGCAGAGACCCAGTACTTC. Its translation is CASSYSRDAAETQYF.